This TCR beta chain was identified in a study of regulatory T cells in long-lasting Graves disease. Study-wide findings and caveats: The number of shared public clonotypes was higher in persistent patients (around 2,700) than new patients (roughly 970).

For TCR beta, libraries came from iRepertoire HTBI primers and Arm-PCR of CDR3 regions. TCRdb independently ran MiXCR on the multiplex PCR reads; one entry per CDR3 protein. Among some 370,000 distinct CDR3 sequences, about 20% were seen once, and the ten largest hold roughly 20%. As to this clonotype: Its antigen is not known.

Time point in this sample: persistent/refractory GD, antithyroid drugs over 5 years with positive TRAb. From RNA extracted from PBMCs, the TCR library was made. The patients were enrolled through endocrinology in Xi'an, China. Per the germline V gene, CDR1 is DFQATT and CDR2 is SNEGSKA (reference sequence). This CDR3 comprises 14 residues. The V and J ends lost 3 bases and 7 bases respectively, with 19 bases between them. The sequence derives from a female donor with Graves disease. The J gene is TRBJ2-7, the V gene TRBV20-1, with D perhaps TRBD1 or TRBD2 (5 bases each). The sequences come from peripheral blood mononuclear cells (PBMCs), collected when the disease was refractory, from a patient treated with antithyroid drugs. The CDR3 region is CSASNQGIRGEQYF. CDR3 nucleotides: TGCAGTGCTAGTAATCAGGGAATACGAGGGGAGCAGTACTTC.